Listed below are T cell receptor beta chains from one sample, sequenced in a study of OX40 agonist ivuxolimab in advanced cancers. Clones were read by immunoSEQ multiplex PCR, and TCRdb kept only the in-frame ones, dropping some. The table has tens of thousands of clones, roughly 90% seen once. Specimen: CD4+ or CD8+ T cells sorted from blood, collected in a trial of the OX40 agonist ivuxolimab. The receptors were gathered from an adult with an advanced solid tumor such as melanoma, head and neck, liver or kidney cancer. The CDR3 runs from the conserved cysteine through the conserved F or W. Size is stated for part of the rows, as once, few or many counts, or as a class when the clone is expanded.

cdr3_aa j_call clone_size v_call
CASGGGGPQVGGTQYF TRBJ2-5 - TRBV7-2
CASSLKTGGSRNTEAFF TRBJ1-1 - TRBV27
CASSFSGSETQYF TRBJ2-5 - TRBV5-4
CATSRDYREQFF TRBJ2-1 - TRBV15
CASRERGGTDTQYF TRBJ2-3 - TRBV6-1
CASSPARTGTVAFF TRBJ1-1 - TRBV7-9
CSVRRGISYEQYF TRBJ2-7 - TRBV29-1
CAIGTGTNTGELFF TRBJ2-2 - TRBV10-3
CASSSGQGKTGELFF TRBJ2-2 once TRBV6-5
CASSLQGVQNTIYF TRBJ1-3 - TRBV5-3
CASSIGGTGSSGNTIYF TRBJ1-3 - TRBV19